The T cell receptor (beta chain) under discussion was sequenced for a study of blood T cell repertoires in COVID-19. As for the study in general: Spain, Italy and the United States supplied samples that represented acute and convalescent COVID-19. The analysed material was cDNA or gDNA that came from T cells, B-cell-depleted T cells, or PBMCs.

Source study methods: It was from reference gene primer amplification that nucleated cell counts were estimated. The data were produced by immunoSEQ multiplex PCR, yet TCRdb's version contains in-frame clones alone and is incomplete. That table supplies the V and J calls and clone size; D and trimming were determined from the DNA. The repertoire includes under 100,000 clones, nearly 90% of them detected once, and about 8.1% sits in the top ten. This clone is large within its sample. This CDR3 comprises 17 residues. Trimming took 0 bases from V and 4 from J; bases not matched to a gene: 9. CDR1 is SGDLS, CDR2 YYNGEE, per germline.

Sequences were obtained from peripheral blood. This chain connects TRBV9 to TRBJ2-2, with 7 nucleotides matching TRBD1. The receptor was derived from a man aged 45 to 65 with acute or convalescent COVID-19. Written as DNA, the CDR3 is TGTGCCAGCAGCGTAGCCCGGACAGGCAGGGTCACCGGGGAGCTGTTTTTT. It encodes CASSVARTGRVTGELFF. Supplemented by reference TRBV9 and TRBJ2-2, the full variable domain reads DSGVTQTPKHLITATGQRVTLRCSPRSGDLSVYWYQQSLDQGLQFLIQYYNGEERAKGNILERFSAQQFPDLHSELNLSSLELGDSALYFCASSVARTGRVTGELFFGEGSRLTVL.